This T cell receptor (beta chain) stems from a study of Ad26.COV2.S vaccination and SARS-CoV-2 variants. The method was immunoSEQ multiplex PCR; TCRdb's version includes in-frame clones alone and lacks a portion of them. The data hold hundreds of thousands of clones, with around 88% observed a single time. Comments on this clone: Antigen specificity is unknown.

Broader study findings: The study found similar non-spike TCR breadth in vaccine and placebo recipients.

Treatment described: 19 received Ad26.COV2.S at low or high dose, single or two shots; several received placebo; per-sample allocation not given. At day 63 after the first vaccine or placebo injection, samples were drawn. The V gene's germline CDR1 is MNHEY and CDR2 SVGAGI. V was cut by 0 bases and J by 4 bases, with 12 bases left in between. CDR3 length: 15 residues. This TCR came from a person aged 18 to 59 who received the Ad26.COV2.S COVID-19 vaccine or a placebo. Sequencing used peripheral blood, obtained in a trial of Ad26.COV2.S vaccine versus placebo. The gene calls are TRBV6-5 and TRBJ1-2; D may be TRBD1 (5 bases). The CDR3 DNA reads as TGTGCCAGCAGTTACTCTGGGACGGTCAGCTATGGCTACACCTTC. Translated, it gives CASSYSGTVSYGYTF.